Below are 12 T cell receptor beta chains sequenced from a single sample in a study of early T cells in non-severe SARS-CoV-2 infection. A single record per CDR3 protein comes from TCRdb applying MiXCR to the 5' RACE reads. Found here are about 63,000 distinct CDR3 sequences, 13% of them singletons; the top ten hold less than 6%. Sequencing was performed on whole blood. The receptors derive from an adult who was a healthcare worker with PCR-confirmed SARS-CoV-2 infection or an uninfected control (not recorded which).

The chain joins TRBV12-3 or TRBV12-4 to TRBJ2-5; TRBD1 might be the D (6 bases). V lost 5 bases and J lost 4, with 14 bases in between. The CDR3 totals 14 residues. CDR3 residues: CASSRDTRAETQYF. CDR3 DNA: TGTGCCAGCAGTAGGGACACGAGGGCAGAGACCCAGTACTTC.

In this sample, this clonotype turned up many times. The V gene is TRBV9, the J gene TRBJ2-3; TRBD2 aligns across 11 bases. Germline trimming cut 4 bases from V and 2 bases from J; bases unmatched to any gene: 9. Germline lookup yields CDR1 SGDLS and CDR2 YYNGEE. This CDR3 contains 17 residues. CDR3 in DNA: TGTGCCAGCAGCCCTTCGCTGACTAGCGGGGTCACAGATACGCAGTATTTT. Translation gives CASSPSLTSGVTDTQYF.

This clonotype was found a few times. The J gene is TRBJ2-1, the V gene TRBV7-3, with D perhaps assigned TRBD1 or TRBD2 (5 bases each). This CDR3 contains 14 residues. Germline lookup yields CDR1 SGHTA and CDR2 FQGTGA. V lost 7 bases and J 3 bases, leaving 13 bases between the germline ends. CDR3 nucleotide sequence: TGTGCCAGCAACCCGGGACCAGACTACAATGAGCAGTTCTTC. This codes for CASNPGPDYNEQFF.

This chain links TRBV3-1 with TRBJ2-1, with 9 bases fitting TRBD1. The CDR3 length is 17 residues. Germline CDR1 reads LGHDT; CDR2 reads YNNKEL (reference sequence). The junction had 10 bases not matched to a gene; V was cut back by 0 bases and J by 7 bases. In DNA form, the CDR3 reads TGTGCCAGCAGCCAAGATCATGACAGGGGGTATAAGAATGAGCAGTTCTTC. Translation: CASSQDHDRGYKNEQFF.

This clonotype occurred many times. The rearrangement joins TRBV3-1 to TRBJ1-1, with TRBD1 matching over 7 bases. Per germline, CDR1 LGHDT and CDR2 YNNKEL (reference sequence). This CDR3 has 17 amino acids. With V trimmed by 0 bases and J by 4 bases, 11 bases remained unmatched. CDR3 coding DNA: TGTGCCAGCAGCCAAGATCTGCGCGGCAGGGGGGGCACTGAAGCTTTCTTT. Translating it yields CASSQDLRGRGGTEAFF.

This clonotype was seen more than once but under ten times. This chain connects TRBV2 to TRBJ2-3, with 7 bases identical to TRBD1. The CDR3 extends over 15 amino acids. The ends lost 6 bases at V and 1 base at J; junction bases unmatched: 7. Germline assignment: CDR1 SNHLY and CDR2 FYNNEI. Written as DNA, the CDR3 is TGTGCCAGCAGCACTCAGACAGGGCGCACAGATACGCAGTATTTT. As protein: CASSTQTGRTDTQYF.

This clonotype showed up many times. V gene TRBV5-8 combines with J gene TRBJ2-7, with D possibly being TRBD2 (6 bases). Trimming cost V 6 bases and J 5 bases, with 15 bases left between them. In germline, CDR1 is SGHTS, CDR2 YDEGEE. This CDR3 comprises 13 residues. CDR3 sequence (DNA): TGTGCCAGCAACACGCTTAGCGGAAACGAGCAGTACTTC. Translated, it gives CASNTLSGNEQYF.

This clonotype was detected many times. The J gene is TRBJ2-3, the V gene TRBV7-2, with 14 bases fitting TRBD2. Germline lookup yields CDR1 SGHTA and CDR2 FQGNSA. The CDR3 length is 19 residues. J lost 0 bases, V lost 5 bases, and 10 bases had no gene match. CDR3 sequence reads: CASSPQKRLAGGSTDTQYF. DNA for the CDR3: TGTGCCAGCAGCCCACAGAAGAGACTAGCGGGGGGGAGCACAGATACGCAGTATTTT.

This clonotype was seen ten or more times. CDR3 loop: CASSPLPSETQYF. The CDR3 region has the DNA TGTGCCAGCAGCCCCTTGCCCTCGGAGACCCAGTACTTC. The rearrangement joins TRBV3-1 to TRBJ2-5; D gene unclear. Trimming stripped 4 bases from V and 5 bases from J, with 11 bases between. The CDR3 totals 13 residues. CDR1 LGHDT and CDR2 YNNKEL come from the germline V gene (reference sequence).

A few counts support this clonotype. This chain joins TRBV5-4 and TRBJ2-7; 7 bases fit TRBD1. Germline V gene sequence: CDR1 SGHNT, CDR2 YYREEE (reference sequence). V lost 1 base and J lost 0; bases outside the gene matches: 10. There are 17 residues in the CDR3. CDR3 loop: CASSLNRDSHSSYEQYF. The CDR3 DNA sequence: TGTGCCAGCAGCTTGAACCGGGACAGCCATTCCTCCTACGAGCAGTACTTC. Drawing the rest from reference TRBV5-4 and TRBJ2-7, the complete variable domain is ETGVTQSPTHLIKTRGQQVTLRCSSQSGHNTVSWYQQALGQGPQFIFQYYREEENGRGNFPPRFSGLQFPNYSSELNVNALELDDSALYLCASSLNRDSHSSYEQYFGPGTRLTVT.

In its sample, this clonotype was seen many times. The chain has TRBV20-1 and TRBJ2-7; 9 bases align to TRBD2. The CDR3 is 14 amino acids. Per germline, CDR1 DFQATT and CDR2 SNEGSKA (reference sequence). With V trimmed by 5 bases and J by 4 bases, 9 bases remained unmatched. The DNA for the CDR3 is TGCAGTGCTGGGCTGCGGGGGGGTCTATACGAGCAGTACTTC. Protein product: CSAGLRGGLYEQYF.

This clonotype was counted at least ten times. The CDR3 reads CASSPAGLAGGADTQYF. Written as DNA, the CDR3 is TGCGCCAGCAGCCCAGCGGGACTAGCGGGGGGGGCAGATACGCAGTATTTT. This chain uses TRBV10-1 with TRBJ2-3; 16 positions agree with TRBD2. The CDR3 loop spans 17 amino acids. Germline V gene lookup returns CDR1 WNHNN and CDR2 SYGVQD (reference sequence). V lost 6 bases, J lost 4 bases, and 7 bases stayed unmatched.